The 22 T cell receptor beta chains below come from one sample, sequenced in a study of blood T cell repertoires in COVID-19 (dated by TCRdb to 2020 to 2022). Library preparation employed the immunoSEQ multiplex PCR assay. The table comes from immuneACCESS by way of TCRdb, which keeps in-frame sequences with V and J called. Part of the clones is missing from these tables; in studies checked, under half for an unresolved V gene and the rest for unknown reasons. The sample table records approximately 76,000 clones; around 80% of these occur just once. Over 30% of the sample is held by the ten biggest clonotypes. The specimen was peripheral blood. Receptors were obtained from a man at least 80 years old with active or convalescent COVID-19.

This clone was seen more than once but under ten times. J is TRBJ1-1 and V is TRBV7-8, with unresolved D. CDR3 length equals 11 residues. CDR1 SGHVS and CDR2 FQNEAQ come from the germline V gene. Trimming shortened V by 5 bases and J by 10 bases, and 11 bases separated the two germline ends. CDR3 residues: CASSARGGAFF. In DNA form, the CDR3 reads TGTGCCAGCAGCGCACGCGGCGGAGCTTTCTTT. The variable domain in full, with the rest retrieved from reference TRBV7-8 and TRBJ1-1, is GAGVSQSPRYKVAKRGQDVALRCDPISGHVSLFWYQQALGQGPEFLTYFQNEAQLDKSGLPSDRFFAERPEGSVSTLKIQRTQQEDSAVYLCASSARGGAFFGQGTRLTVV.

In its sample, this clone was seen once. The chain carries TRBV2 and TRBJ1-5; D gene unclear. Trimming shortened V by 1 base and J by 0 bases, and 4 bases separated the two germline ends. Germline CDR1 reads SNHLY; CDR2 reads FYNNEI. The CDR3 runs to 14 residues. The CDR3 sequence is CASSEVNSNQPQHF. CDR3 in DNA: TGTGCCAGCAGTGAAGTCAATAGCAATCAGCCCCAGCATTTT.

This clone was counted a single time. V gene TRBV9 combines with J gene TRBJ1-1; the match to TRBD1 covers 7 bases. The CDR3 totals 15 residues. Germline-derived CDR1 and CDR2 are SGDLS and YYNGEE. The V and J ends lost 3 bases and 3 bases, in that order; junction bases with no gene match: 8. The CDR3 nucleotides are TGTGCCAGCAGCGACACCCAGGGGGGTGACACTGAAGCTTTCTTT. Its protein is CASSDTQGGDTEAFF.

The rearrangement uses TRBV6-6 and TRBJ1-6; no clear D gene. The CDR3 runs 14 residues. Looked up from germline, CDR1 is MNHNY and CDR2 is SVGAGI (reference sequence). Between the trimmed V and J ends, which lost 2 bases and 7 bases, there was a span of 9 bases. The CDR3 nucleotides are TGTGCCAGCAGTTACGATACGACAAATTCACCCCTCCACTTT. As protein: CASSYDTTNSPLHF.

The rearrangement links TRBV11-2 to TRBJ2-1; 9 nucleotides match TRBD2. Germline V gene lookup returns CDR1 SGHAT and CDR2 FQNNGV. The CDR3 consists of 16 residues. The V and J ends lost 5 bases and 9 bases, in that order; junction bases with no gene match: 14. CDR3 in amino acids: CASSPPGLAGVFEQFF. The CDR3 DNA follows: TGTGCCAGCAGCCCACCGGGACTAGCCGGAGTATTTGAGCAGTTCTTC.

V usage is TRBV4-1 and J usage is TRBJ1-1; D is perhaps TRBD1 (6 bases). V was cut by 4 bases and J by 0 bases, with 9 bases left in between. CDR3 size: 14 residues. In germline, CDR1 is MGHRA, CDR2 YSYEKL. DNA of the CDR3: TGCGCCAGCAGCCCCGGGACACTGAACACTGAAGCTTTCTTT. This encodes CASSPGTLNTEAFF.

The chain joins TRBV5-5 to TRBJ2-1, with 14 positions matching TRBD2. Losses at the gene ends were 4 bases for V and 8 bases for J; bases not matched to a gene: 11. The CDR3 is made up of 17 amino acids. In germline, CDR1 is SGHKS, CDR2 YYEKEE (reference sequence). The CDR3 sequence is CASSPRLAGGPSDEQFF. The CDR3 nucleotides read TGTGCCAGCAGCCCCCGACTAGCGGGAGGGCCCAGCGATGAGCAGTTCTTC.

The chain is built from TRBV2 and TRBJ2-2, with 10 nucleotides matching TRBD1. The V gene's germline CDR1 is SNHLY and CDR2 FYNNEI. This CDR3 region has 15 residues. V was pared by 6 bases and J by 5 bases, with 6 bases of the junction left unmatched. CDR3 sequence reads: CASRDRQGATGELFF. DNA for the CDR3: TGTGCCAGCAGGGATAGACAGGGGGCGACCGGGGAGCTGTTTTTT.

The V call is TRBV7-8, the J call TRBJ2-1; TRBD2 matches at 14 bases. The CDR3 covers 17 residues. With V trimmed by 4 bases and J by 4 bases, 6 bases remained unmatched. Germline CDR1 reads SGHVS; CDR2 reads FQNEAQ. The CDR3 nucleotides read TGTGCCAGCAGCTCTCGACTAGCGGGGGGGCATTACAATGAGCAGTTCTTC. Protein: CASSSRLAGGHYNEQFF.

Only one count was recorded for this clone. The chain has TRBV19 and TRBJ1-5; 11 bases align to TRBD1. Germline V lookup: CDR1 LNHDA, CDR2 SQIVND (reference sequence). The CDR3 length is 19 residues. V gave up 7 bases and J gave up 2 bases; unmatched junction bases: 16. CDR3 loop: CASNPPGQGGREGNQPQHF. As DNA, the CDR3 is TGTGCCAGTAATCCCCCGGGACAGGGGGGGAGGGAGGGCAATCAGCCCCAGCATTTT.

The CDR3 bases are TGTGCCAGTAGTATACGGCCGGACAATGGCTACACCTTC. Protein sequence: CASSIRPDNGYTF. This chain links TRBV19 with TRBJ1-2; tentative D call: TRBD1 (5 bases). The germline V gene has CDR1 LNHDA and CDR2 SQIVND (reference sequence). Trimming stripped 2 bases from V and 6 bases from J, with 10 bases between. This CDR3 has 13 residues.

V gene TRBV5-6 combines with J gene TRBJ1-1, with D possibly being TRBD1 (5 bases). This CDR3 is 14 amino acids long. The V end lost 3 bases, the J end lost 1 base, and 10 bases lay between the germline ends. Germline assignment: CDR1 SGHDT and CDR2 YYEEEE. DNA of the CDR3: TGTGCCAGCAGCTCCCAGGGCTGGAACACTGAAGCTTTCTTT. As protein: CASSSQGWNTEAFF.

The CDR3 DNA sequence: TGCGCCAGCAGCCCAGGGTTCCCCCAAGAGACCCAGTACTTC. This translates into CASSPGFPQETQYF. The chain links TRBV5-1 to TRBJ2-5, with TRBD1 as a possible D gene (5 bases). Between the trimmed V and J ends, which lost 4 bases and 1 base, there was a span of 11 bases. This CDR3 region has 14 residues. Germline V gene lookup returns CDR1 SGHRS and CDR2 YFSETQ.

A single count supports this clone. The J gene is TRBJ1-4, the V gene TRBV5-5, with a tentative D call TRBD1 (5 bases). The CDR3 totals 15 residues. V gave up 4 bases and J gave up 0 bases, with 10 bases separating them. Germline loops: CDR1 SGHKS, CDR2 YYEKEE (reference sequence). In DNA form, the CDR3 reads TGTGCCAGCAGCCGGATGACAGCAACTAATGAAAAACTGTTTTTT. Translating gives CASSRMTATNEKLFF. Variable domain in full (rest from reference TRBV5-5 and TRBJ1-4): DAGVTQSPTHLIKTRGQQVTLRCSPISGHKSVSWYQQVLGQGPQFIFQYYEKEERGRGNFPDRFSARQFPNYSSELNVNALLLGDSALYLCASSRMTATNEKLFFGSGTQLSVL.

The V and J genes are TRBV7-7 and TRBJ2-3, with 9 bases lining up with TRBD1. Germline V gives CDR1 SSHAT, CDR2 FNYEAQ (reference sequence). The J segment lost 2 bases and the V segment lost 5 bases, leaving 5 bases of the junction unmatched. This CDR3 comprises 15 residues. CDR3: CASSPGQGSTDTQYF. In DNA form, the CDR3 reads TGTGCCAGCAGCCCGGGACAGGGTTCCACAGATACGCAGTATTTT.

The chain employs TRBV19 and TRBJ2-5, with a tentative D call TRBD2 (6 bases). The V end lost 2 bases, the J end lost 4 bases, and 17 bases lay between the germline ends. Per the germline V gene, CDR1 is LNHDA and CDR2 is SQIVND (reference sequence). The CDR3 is 16 residues long. CDR3 region: CASSIIYGRGGETQYF. Written as DNA, the CDR3 is TGTGCCAGTAGTATAATTTACGGCCGGGGAGGAGAGACCCAGTACTTC. Looking up the rest from reference TRBV19 and TRBJ2-5 gives the full variable domain: DGGITQSPKYLFRKEGQNVTLSCEQNLNHDAMYWYRQDPGQGLRLIYYSQIVNDFQKGDIAEGYSVSREKKESFPLTVTSAQKNPTAFYLCASSIIYGRGGETQYFGPGTRLLVL.

This clone showed up just a few times. The rearrangement links TRBV30 to TRBJ1-1; D is unresolved. The germline V gene encodes CDR1 GTSNPN and CDR2 SVGIG (reference sequence). The CDR3 covers 15 residues. The V gene lost 0 bases and the J gene lost 0 bases, with 11 bases spanning the gap. This chain's CDR3 is CAWSVQGAMNTEAFF. The CDR3 DNA is TGTGCCTGGAGTGTTCAAGGAGCGATGAACACTGAAGCTTTCTTT.

This clone came up a few times. The chain couples TRBV28 to TRBJ2-1; 11 bases are shared with TRBD1. Trimming at V came to 2 bases and at J to 12 bases, leaving 12 bases not matched to a gene. This CDR3 is 16 amino acids long. Germline V gene lookup returns CDR1 MDHEN and CDR2 SYDVKM. The CDR3 sequence: CASSLTGTGGFSGQFF. DNA of the CDR3: TGTGCCAGCAGTTTAACCGGGACAGGGGGTTTCTCGGGGCAGTTCTTC.

This chain joins TRBV18 and TRBJ2-7; D is unclear. The CDR3 contains 13 residues. CDR1 KGHSH and CDR2 LQKENI come from the germline V gene. Trimming took off 3 bases at V and 3 bases at J, with 9 bases between the two ends. CDR3 protein: CASSPSQDYEQYF. In nucleotides, the CDR3 is TGTGCCAGCTCACCTTCTCAGGACTACGAGCAGTACTTC.

V and J are TRBV15 and TRBJ1-1, with 8 bases aligning to TRBD1. Germline V gives CDR1 LNHNV, CDR2 YYDKDF (reference sequence). CDR3 length: 17 residues. V shed 0 bases, J shed 1 base, and the junction held 7 bases outside the gene matches. Here the CDR3 reads CATSRDRAGGSNTEAFF. The CDR3 DNA follows: TGTGCCACCAGCAGAGATAGGGCAGGGGGCTCGAACACTGAAGCTTTCTTT. Complete variable domain (other parts from reference TRBV15 and TRBJ1-1): DAMVIQNPRYQVTQFGKPVTLSCSQTLNHNVMYWYQQKSSQAPKLLFHYYDKDFNNEADTPDNFQSRRPNTSFCFLDIRSPGLGDTAMYLCATSRDRAGGSNTEAFFGQGTRLTVV.

This clone showed up just once. The genes are TRBV4-3 and TRBJ1-4; the match to TRBD1 covers 10 bases. Looked up from germline, CDR1 is LGHNA and CDR2 is YSLEER. The CDR3 consists of 17 residues. After removal of 1 base from V and 7 bases from J, the junction contained 9 bases not matched to a gene. The CDR3 coding sequence is TGCGCCAGCAGCCAAGTGACAGGGGGCGCGGAGGGTGAAAAACTGTTTTTT. Amino acids: CASSQVTGGAEGEKLFF.

This clone has a single count. The rearrangement joins TRBV13 to TRBJ1-2; 7 bases are a match to TRBD1. Germline CDR1 is PRHDT and CDR2 is FYEKMQ (reference sequence). The CDR3 is 13 amino acids. Losses at the gene ends were 3 bases for V and 3 bases for J; bases not matched to a gene: 1. This chain's CDR3 is CASSLGQYYGYTF. CDR3 coding DNA: TGTGCCAGCAGCTTGGGACAGTACTATGGCTACACCTTC.